One and the same sample provided the 9 T cell receptor beta chains below, sequenced in a study of early T cells in non-severe SARS-CoV-2 infection. TCRdb analysed the 5' RACE reads with MiXCR anew, one entry per CDR3 protein. The sample lists about 66,000 distinct CDR3 sequences, roughly an eighth occurring once. Sequenced input: whole blood. All receptors derive from an adult who was a healthcare worker with PCR-confirmed SARS-CoV-2 infection or an uninfected control (not recorded which).

Only a few counts were recorded for this clonotype. V usage is TRBV6-2 or TRBV6-3 and J usage is TRBJ1-5; 7 bases are shared with TRBD1. The germline V gene has CDR1 MNHEY and CDR2 SVGEGT. The CDR3 has 13 residues. The V gene end was trimmed by 8 bases and the J gene end by 4 bases; junction bases not matched to a gene: 5. The CDR3 nucleotides read TGTGCCAGCGGCTACAGGGGAAATCAGCCCCAGCATTTT. It is translated as CASGYRGNQPQHF.

This clonotype has only a few counts. The genes are TRBV5-1 and TRBJ1-1; no reliable D call. The CDR3 contains 14 residues. Trimming cost V 0 bases and J 6 bases, with 12 bases left between them. From germline, CDR1 is SGHRS and CDR2 YFSETQ. The CDR3 nucleotides read TGCGCCAGCAGCTTGGGACACGCTATCTCTGAAGCTTTCTTT. Amino acids: CASSLGHAISEAFF.

This clonotype has at least ten counts. This chain links TRBV28 with TRBJ2-1; 12 bases line up with TRBD2. There are 16 residues in the CDR3. Germline CDR1 MDHEN, CDR2 SYDVKM. V lost 7 bases, J lost 2 bases, and 6 bases stayed unmatched. The CDR3, as DNA: TGTGCCAGCACTTCGGGACTAGCGGGTGCCTACAATGAGCAGTTCTTC. Translation gives CASTSGLAGAYNEQFF.

This clonotype was seen more than once but under ten times. CDR3 sequence reads: CASSQVGLAGGQETQYF. CDR3 sequence (DNA): TGTGCCAGCAGCCAAGTGGGGCTAGCGGGAGGGCAAGAGACCCAGTACTTC. The chain links TRBV4-2 to TRBJ2-5, with 12 positions matching TRBD2. Germline CDR1 reads LGHNA; CDR2 reads YNFKEQ. J was trimmed by 2 bases and V by 1 base; bases with no gene match: 5. The CDR3 totals 17 residues.

This clonotype was counted at least ten times. For the CDR3, the DNA is TGTGCCAGCAGTTTAATACAACAGGGGTTATATGGCTACACCTTC. Protein sequence: CASSLIQQGLYGYTF. The chain is built from TRBV28 and TRBJ1-2, with TRBD1 identical over 7 bases. The V gene's germline CDR1 is MDHEN and CDR2 SYDVKM. The ends lost 2 bases at V and 5 bases at J; junction bases unmatched: 8. This CDR3 has 15 residues.

The rearrangement uses TRBV7-6 and TRBJ1-1, with D unclear. CDR1 is SGHVS, CDR2 FNYEAQ, per germline. Deletions cut 4 bases from V and 0 bases from J, with 12 bases between. This CDR3 spans 15 amino acids. The DNA for the CDR3 is TGTGCCAGCAGCTCCCCCAGTCGGCTGAACACTGAAGCTTTCTTT. Translation gives CASSSPSRLNTEAFF.

The chain carries TRBV29-1 and TRBJ2-3; TRBD2 matches at 13 bases. V dropped 3 bases and J dropped 1; count of bases not matched to a gene: 1. This CDR3 has 15 amino acids. Germline V lookup: CDR1 SQVTM, CDR2 ANQGSEA. The CDR3 DNA is TGCAGCGTTGACGGGACTAGCGGGGGCACAGATACGCAGTATTTT. This translates into CSVDGTSGGTDTQYF.

The rearrangement links TRBV3-1 to TRBJ2-3; D perhaps matches TRBD2 (6 bases). V was shortened by 4 bases and J by 6 bases, with 20 bases between the two germline ends. The germline V gene encodes CDR1 LGHDT and CDR2 YNNKEL (reference sequence). The CDR3 runs 16 residues. The CDR3 sequence is CASSLSGRLAADTQYF. The DNA of the CDR3 is TGTGCCAGCAGCCTTAGCGGTAGACTCGCCGCGGATACGCAGTATTTT.

This clonotype was seen a handful of times. This rearrangement joins TRBV6-2 or TRBV6-3 to TRBJ2-6; D not resolved. This CDR3 is built from 19 residues. The V end lost 5 bases, the J end lost 0 bases, and 20 bases lay between the germline ends. Germline V gene data show CDR1 as MNHEY and CDR2 as SVGEGT. CDR3 nucleotides: TGTGCCAGCAGTCCCAACTACGGGTCGCTAAGCTCTGGGGCCAACGTCCTGACTTTC. Translating gives CASSPNYGSLSSGANVLTF.